This T cell receptor beta chain appears in the sequencing data of a study of blood T cell repertoires in COVID-19 (dated by TCRdb to 2020 to 2022). Concerning the study at large: The collaborator samples originated in the United States, Italy and Spain and spanned the acute and convalescent phases of COVID-19. The sample metadata nearly always contained a de-identified subject ID, COVID-19 status, age in years and sex. The prospective study material was composed of cDNA or gDNA derived from T cells, B-cell-depleted T cells, or PBMCs. The samples were drawn from the first 160 participants of the ongoing ImmuneRACE study and from about 1,200 subjects provided by 6 global collaborators. Where available, HLA class I and class II types were taken from metadata supplied by the sample provider and were not determined by assay-based typing. Deeply sampled blood TCRbeta repertoires from subjects exposed to, actively infected with, or recovered from COVID-19 were included in the dataset. The repertoires were released in a freely available public database meant as a resource for research on the immune response to SARS-CoV-2. Overall results and qualifications from the work: How much clinical and demographic metadata was included differed by source and by participant, and the metadata was provided uncurated.

Participants in the prospective study were enrolled through a virtual design, were aged about 18 to 100 years, and lived in approximately 25 United States geographic areas. To assign participants to cohorts, the prospective study relied on clinical history that participants themselves reported in a screening survey and a study questionnaire. In the prospective study, mobile phlebotomists collected whole blood, serum and a nasopharyngeal or oropharyngeal swab from each participant. Additional blood draws and questionnaires over a 2-month period could optionally be provided by prospective study participants. Blood samples from the prospective study were shipped frozen or at room temperature prior to DNA extraction. V is reduced by 5 bases and J by 9 bases, leaving a spacing of 14 bases between them. The cysteine opens and the phenylalanine closes a CDR3 of 13 amino acids. The sequence is cut down to CDR3 DNA, 39 bases in frame from base 1. From the germline V gene, CDR1 is MNHEY and CDR2 is SVGAGI.

Of note for this clone: What antigen it recognizes has not been identified. It has no much larger one-base neighbor in the sample; base qualities were not kept.

TCRbeta CDR3 regions were amplified from genomic DNA by means of the immunoSEQ Assay, a bias-controlled multiplex PCR. Concerning the study's data processing: The number of nucleated cells in each sample was estimated by amplification of reference gene primers within the assay. To quantify the absolute abundance of each unique TCRbeta CDR3 rearrangement, sequence reads were collapsed and filtered. For each sample, productive Simpson clonality was calculated as the square root of Simpson's diversity index across productive rearrangements. This is the immuneACCESS table as TCRdb keeps it, with only in-frame sequences that have V and J called. A part of the clones is gone; compared with another copy, unresolved V genes explain less than half, and the rest is unexplained. V and J calls and clone size follow that table, whereas D and trimming were derived from the DNA. The sample profile shows 200,000 to 250,000 clones; 81% of them were found once. The top ten hold about 8.9% of the sample.

The V and J segments used are TRBV6-5 and TRBJ2-1, with a tentative D gene TRBD2 over 7 matching bases. The clonotype originates from a woman aged 45-59 years with acute COVID-19. The specimen was PBMCs or T cells enriched from blood (not recorded which). The DNA is as follows: TGTGCCAGCAGTAGGGGGGGGGTACTTGAGCAGTTCTTC. This encodes CASSRGGVLEQFF.